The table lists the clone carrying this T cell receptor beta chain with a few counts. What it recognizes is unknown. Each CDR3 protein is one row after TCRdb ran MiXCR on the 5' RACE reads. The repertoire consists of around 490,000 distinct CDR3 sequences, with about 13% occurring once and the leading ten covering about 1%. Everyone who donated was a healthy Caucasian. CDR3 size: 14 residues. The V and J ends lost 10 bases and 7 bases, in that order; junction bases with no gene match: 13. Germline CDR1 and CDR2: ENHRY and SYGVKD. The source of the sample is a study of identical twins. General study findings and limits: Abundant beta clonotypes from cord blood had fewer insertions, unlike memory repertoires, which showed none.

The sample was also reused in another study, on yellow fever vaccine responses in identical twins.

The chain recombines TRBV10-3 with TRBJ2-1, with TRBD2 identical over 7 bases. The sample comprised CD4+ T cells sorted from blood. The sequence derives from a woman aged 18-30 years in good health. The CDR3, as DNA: TGTGCCACACGGGTCGGGCTAGCGGAAAATGAGCAGTTCTTC. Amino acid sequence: CATRVGLAENEQFF.